The clone carrying this TCR beta chain appeared once. Antigen unknown. Trimming removed 3 bases from V and 6 bases from J; junction bases left unmatched: 11. This CDR3 is 16 amino acids long. In germline, CDR1 is SGDLS, CDR2 YYNGEE. The data stem from a study of shared clonotypes between healthy human individuals. Whole-study findings and limits: Lower generation probabilities were found for non-shared clonotypes than for those shared by all four donors.

Memory CD4+ cells were the fraction left after CD45RA+ naive selection. The authors split each subset's genomic DNA evenly across several immunoSEQ plates. TCRdb's table, derived via immunoSEQ multiplex PCR, lists solely in-frame clones and lacks some. The data contain more than 900,000 clones, about four fifths of them singletons. Sequencing was done on a sample of memory CD4+ T cells from PBMCs. Subset specified: CD45RA-negative fraction. This sequence joins TRBV9 and TRBJ2-3, with 9 bases fitting TRBD2. This sequence was found in a man younger than 35 in good health. Some clones in this sample may be carry-over from other donors' samples. The CDR3 region is CASSGGGAGGWDTQYF. The CDR3 coding sequence is TGTGCCAGCAGCGGCGGGGGAGCGGGAGGTTGGGATACGCAGTATTTT. The full variable domain, completed using reference TRBV9 and TRBJ2-3, is DSGVTQTPKHLITATGQRVTLRCSPRSGDLSVYWYQQSLDQGLQFLIQYYNGEERAKGNILERFSAQQFPDLHSELNLSSLELGDSALYFCASSGGGAGGWDTQYFGPGTRLTVL.